This TCR beta chain stems from a study of blood T cell repertoires in COVID-19. This clone has only a few counts. Produced via immunoSEQ multiplex PCR; TCRdb's table is partial and in-frame only. The sample records approximately 260,000 clones, around 85% being singletons. CDR3 length: 16 amino acids. The germline gives CDR1 SGHAT, CDR2 FQDESV (reference sequence). The junction had 4 bases not matched to a gene; V was cut back by 5 bases and J by 0 bases. The sequenced sample consisted of peripheral blood. J is TRBJ2-2 and V is TRBV11-1; TRBD1 aligns across 9 bases. The receptor comes from an older woman with acute or convalescent COVID-19. CDR3 in DNA: TGTGCCAGCAGCCGAGGACAGGGGACGAACACCGGGGAGCTGTTTTTT. Its translation: CASSRGQGTNTGELFF.